These T cell receptor beta chains were read from a single sample in a study of T cell responses to AZD1222 COVID-19 vaccine. The table came from immunoSEQ multiplex PCR; TCRdb's copy has only in-frame clones and leaves some out. The sample includes approximately 150,000 clones, about nine tenths of them seen just once. Sequenced material: peripheral blood, taken on day 0 of AZD1222 vaccination. The receptor set was obtained from an adult in good health. Both conserved end residues are part of each CDR3. The D gene is left open where the match is weak. Expanded clones get a size class; other rows say once, few or many, or leave the size out.

TRBJ1-4	few	TRBD1	TRBV19	CASTDRVSEKLFF	TGTGCCAGTACAGACAGGGTGAGCGAAAAACTGTTTTTT
TRBJ1-5	-	-	TRBV30	CAWSVQLSNQPQHF	TGTGCCTGGAGTGTCCAGTTAAGCAATCAGCCCCAGCATTTT
TRBJ2-7	-	-	TRBV14	CASSQDGEVAATKQYF	TGTGCCAGCAGCCAAGATGGCGAGGTAGCGGCTACGAAGCAGTACTTC
TRBJ1-5	-	-	TRBV19	CASTETLGQPQHF	TGTGCCAGTACCGAAACCCTCGGCCAGCCCCAGCATTTT
TRBJ1-2	-	-	TRBV7-8	CASSLRMGGGYTF	TGTGCCAGCAGCTTACGTATGGGCGGCGGCTACACCTTC
TRBJ2-6	-	-	TRBV24-1	CATSRRSAGANVLTF	TGTGCCACCAGTCGAAGGTCCGCTGGGGCCAACGTCCTGACTTTC
TRBJ1-1	-	TRBD1	TRBV19	CASSTQQGAGTEAFF	TGTGCCAGTAGTACCCAACAGGGGGCTGGTACTGAAGCTTTCTTT
TRBJ1-1	-	-	TRBV19	CASSTNPPGLNTEAFF	TGTGCCAGTAGTACTAACCCGCCGGGCCTGAACACTGAAGCTTTCTTT
TRBJ2-3	once	TRBD1	TRBV6-5	CASSSTWTGRTDTQYF	TGTGCCAGCAGTTCCACCTGGACAGGACGCACAGATACGCAGTATTTT
TRBJ2-1	-	-	TRBV5-5	CASLIFSTGQNEQFF	TGTGCCAGCCTCATTTTTTCGACTGGACAAAATGAGCAGTTCTTC
TRBJ2-5	once	TRBD2	TRBV5-4	CASSFRAGVEETQYF	TGTGCCAGCAGCTTTCGGGCGGGAGTGGAGGAGACCCAGTACTTC
TRBJ1-6	-	TRBD1	TRBV19	CASSKQGPSPLHF	TGTGCCAGTAGTAAACAGGGGCCTTCACCCCTCCACTTT
TRBJ1-4	-	-	TRBV30	CAWKGNEKLFF	TGTGCCTGGAAGGGAAATGAAAAACTGTTTTTT
TRBJ2-2	-	-	TRBV29-1	CSVVQGISTGELFF	TGCAGCGTTGTCCAGGGGATAAGCACCGGGGAGCTGTTTTTT
TRBJ1-1	-	-	TRBV24-1	CATSARDTEAFF	TGTGCCACCAGTGCAAGGGACACTGAAGCTTTCTTT
TRBJ1-3	few	-	TRBV6-5	CASSLDPSSGNTIYF	TGTGCCAGCAGTCTTGACCCGAGCTCTGGAAACACCATATATTTT
TRBJ2-2	-	TRBD2	TRBV3-1/TRBV3-2	CASSLLTSGNHRGELFF	TGTGCCAGCAGCCTCTTGACTAGCGGGAACCACCGAGGGGAGCTGTTTTTT
TRBJ2-7	-	-	TRBV7-2	CASSLVSGIPPKQYF	TGTGCCAGCAGCTTAGTATCCGGGATCCCGCCGAAGCAGTACTTC
TRBJ2-7	-	TRBD2	TRBV7-2	CASSPGGSSYEQYF	TGTGCCAGCAGTCCCGGCGGGAGCTCCTACGAGCAGTACTTC
TRBJ2-3	-	-	TRBV7-3	CASSLTRADGTQYF	TGTGCCAGCAGCTTAACACGGGCGGATGGTACGCAGTATTTT